One sample yielded the 23 T cell receptor beta chains listed below, sequenced in a study of cytomegalovirus exposure and HLA in healthy donors. PCR used 60 Vbeta primers and 13 Jbeta primers. The repertoire was sequenced with immunoSEQ multiplex PCR; TCRdb's copy has only in-frame clones and lacks some. The data contain 95,000 to 150,000 clones, approximately 72% of them singletons. Sequencing was carried out using PBMCs. These receptors were taken from a man between 18 and 29 years old in good health and CMV-seronegative.

There are a few counts of this clone. In nucleotides, the CDR3 is TGTGCCAGCAGTGCACGGGGAGGAGTTAACACCGGGGAGCTGTTTTTT. It yields the protein CASSARGGVNTGELFF. This chain uses TRBV9 with TRBJ2-2; tentative D call: TRBD2 (6 bases). The germline CDR1 and CDR2 sequences are SGDLS and YYNGEE. V was clipped by 5 bases and J by 2 bases, with 16 bases between them. This CDR3 contains 16 residues.

The chain links TRBV6-1 to TRBJ1-2, with unresolved D. CDR3 length: 13 residues. The ends were cut back, 11 bases at V and 8 bases at J, with 21 bases in the middle. Germline values: CDR1 MNHNS, CDR2 SASEGT. The CDR3: CAGWEAGNGGYTF. The CDR3 DNA reads TGTGCCGGATGGGAGGCGGGAAATGGGGGCTACACCTTC.

The rearrangement links TRBV6-1 to TRBJ2-7; 7 bases map to TRBD1. The CDR3 has 13 amino acids. Germline V gives CDR1 MNHNS, CDR2 SASEGT. The V segment lost 5 bases and the J segment 4 bases; nucleotides outside the gene matches: 5. CDR3 residues: CASSPGQRYEQYF. The CDR3 bases are TGTGCCAGCAGTCCGGGACAGAGATACGAGCAGTACTTC.

The rearrangement uses TRBV7-9 and TRBJ1-2; TRBD1 matches 7 bases. The CDR3 is 15 residues long. The trim removed 5 bases at V and 6 bases at J, leaving 12 bases unmatched. The germline V gene has CDR1 SEHNR and CDR2 FQNEAQ (reference sequence). The CDR3 sequence is CASSAADRQDNGYTF. The CDR3 DNA follows: TGTGCCAGCAGCGCGGCGGACAGGCAGGACAATGGCTACACCTTC.

This clone has more than one count but fewer than ten. The chain joins TRBV9 to TRBJ2-3; 8 bases map to TRBD2. Trimming removed 0 bases from V and 2 bases from J; junction bases left unmatched: 5. The germline V gene encodes CDR1 SGDLS and CDR2 YYNGEE. The CDR3 has 16 amino acids. The CDR3 DNA reads as TGTGCCAGCAGCGTAGTGGCGGGGGGCAACACAGATACGCAGTATTTT. Its translation: CASSVVAGGNTDTQYF.

This chain connects TRBV10-1 to TRBJ2-7; TRBD1 matches 7 bases. The CDR3 totals 14 residues. The germline V gene has CDR1 WNHNN and CDR2 SYGVQD (reference sequence). The trim removed 0 bases at V and 5 bases at J, leaving 4 bases unmatched. CDR3 loop: CASSESGGFDEQYF. CDR3 coding DNA: TGCGCCAGCAGTGAGTCAGGGGGCTTCGACGAGCAGTACTTC.

This clone was counted a single time. The V and J genes are TRBV27 and TRBJ2-7; D not resolved. With 2 bases removed from V and 3 bases from J, the gap between germline ends came to 17 bases. The CDR3 length is 16 residues. The germline V gene has CDR1 MNHEY and CDR2 SMNVEV (reference sequence). The CDR3 sequence: CASSLNVGRSNYEQYF. The CDR3 DNA reads as TGTGCCAGCAGTTTAAACGTCGGCAGGTCCAACTACGAGCAGTACTTC.

The V and J genes are TRBV28 and TRBJ2-4, with D unclear. Trimming pared 6 bases from V and 0 bases from J, leaving 12 bases between. CDR1 is MDHEN, CDR2 SYDVKM, per germline. CDR3 length: 15 residues. CDR3: CASRRDILAKNIQYF. In nucleotides, the CDR3 is TGTGCCAGCAGGCGTGACATACTAGCCAAAAACATTCAGTACTTC.

This rearrangement joins TRBV28 to TRBJ2-7; D perhaps matches TRBD1 (5 bases). Trimming took off 2 bases at V and 4 bases at J, with 9 bases between the two ends. This CDR3 has 13 residues. In germline, CDR1 is MDHEN, CDR2 SYDVKM. The DNA for the CDR3 is TGTGCCAGCAGTTTAATGTCAGGGTACGAGCAGTACTTC. Translation gives CASSLMSGYEQYF. Supplemented by reference TRBV28 and TRBJ2-7, the full variable domain reads DVKVTQSSRYLVKRTGEKVFLECVQDMDHENMFWYRQDPGLGLRLIYFSYDVKMKEKGDIPEGYSVSREKKERFSLILESASTNQTSMYLCASSLMSGYEQYFGPGTRLTVT.

V gene TRBV30 combines with J gene TRBJ2-4, with no clear D. Germline V CDR1 and CDR2: GTSNPN, SVGIG (reference sequence). The ends were cut back, 2 bases at V and 2 bases at J, with 7 bases in the middle. The CDR3 is made up of 13 amino acids. CDR3 protein: CAWSRESKNIQYF. Here the CDR3 DNA reads TGTGCCTGGAGTCGAGAATCCAAAAACATTCAGTACTTC. Full variable domain (missing parts from reference TRBV30 and TRBJ2-4): SQTIHQWPATLVQPVGSPLSLECTVEGTSNPNLYWYRQAAGRGLQLLFYSVGIGQISSEVPQNLSASRPQDRQFILSSKKLLLSDSGFYLCAWSRESKNIQYFGAGTRLSVL.

The genes are TRBV15 and TRBJ1-2; the D gene is possibly TRBD1 (6 bases). Germline V gene data show CDR1 as LNHNV and CDR2 as YYDKDF (reference sequence). The V end lost 1 base, the J end lost 4 bases, and 13 bases lay between the germline ends. The CDR3 covers 15 residues. The CDR3 reads CATSRGAGEGYGYTF. The CDR3 bases are TGTGCCACCAGCAGAGGGGCAGGGGAGGGCTATGGCTACACCTTC.

This clone was recorded only once. The chain carries TRBV11-2 and TRBJ2-7; TRBD1 matches 8 bases. After removal of 7 bases from V and 1 base from J, the junction contained 9 bases not matched to a gene. Germline V CDR1 and CDR2: SGHAT, FQNNGV. This CDR3 is built from 15 residues. CDR3 residues: CASTNSGGRSYEQYF. Here the CDR3 DNA reads TGTGCCAGCACCAACTCAGGGGGCCGTTCCTACGAGCAGTACTTC.

The chain joins TRBV19 to TRBJ1-4; D is perhaps TRBD1 (5 bases). There are 14 residues in the CDR3. Trimming removed 9 bases from V and 5 bases from J, with 16 bases in between. Germline loops: CDR1 LNHDA, CDR2 SQIVND (reference sequence). CDR3 amino acids: CASNGGRLNEKLFF. CDR3 sequence (DNA): TGTGCCAGCAACGGGGGGAGGCTAAATGAAAAACTGTTTTTT.

This clone came up a few times. The chain employs TRBV10-1 and TRBJ2-1, with D possibly being TRBD2 (6 bases). Trimming took off 5 bases at V and 4 bases at J, with 18 bases between the two ends. The CDR3 runs 16 residues. Germline V gives CDR1 WNHNN, CDR2 SYGVQD (reference sequence). DNA of the CDR3: TGCGCCAGCAGTACCCGTAGCGGAGGACAATACAATGAGCAGTTCTTC. Protein product: CASSTRSGGQYNEQFF.

The V call is TRBV6-5, the J call TRBJ1-2, with 7 bases that match TRBD1. The CDR3 loop spans 15 amino acids. The V gene's germline CDR1 is MNHEY and CDR2 SVGAGI. The J segment lost 5 bases and the V segment lost 2 bases, leaving 8 bases of the junction unmatched. In DNA, the CDR3 is TGTGCCAGCAGTTACCGCGGAGGGACAGCATATGGCTACACCTTC. It translates to CASSYRGGTAYGYTF.

This clone was recorded only once. V and J are TRBV7-9 and TRBJ2-7, with D maybe TRBD1 (5 bases). Germline V CDR1 and CDR2: SEHNR, FQNEAQ (reference sequence). The CDR3 covers 16 residues. V was shortened by 4 bases and J by 0 bases, with 16 bases between the two germline ends. CDR3 amino acids: CASSSPEGEGSYEQYF. The CDR3 DNA sequence: TGTGCCAGCAGCTCGCCCGAAGGGGAAGGCTCCTACGAGCAGTACTTC.

V and J are TRBV5-5 and TRBJ2-7; 9 bases fit TRBD2. Germline CDR1 reads SGHKS; CDR2 reads YYEKEE (reference sequence). V shed 0 bases, J shed 1 base, and the junction held 5 bases outside the gene matches. The CDR3 has 16 residues. Here the CDR3 DNA reads TGTGCCAGCAGCTTGGTGGTGACTAGCGGATCCTACGAGCAGTACTTC. It translates to CASSLVVTSGSYEQYF. Filled out from reference TRBV5-5 and TRBJ2-7, the complete variable domain reads DAGVTQSPTHLIKTRGQQVTLRCSPISGHKSVSWYQQVLGQGPQFIFQYYEKEERGRGNFPDRFSARQFPNYSSELNVNALLLGDSALYLCASSLVVTSGSYEQYFGPGTRLTVT.

This sequence joins TRBV6-6 and TRBJ2-2, with D unclear. This CDR3 spans 12 amino acids. Trimming left V 10 bases short and J 3 bases short, with 9 bases between. CDR1 is MNHNY and CDR2 is SVGAGI in the germline V gene (reference sequence). CDR3 DNA sequence: TGTGCCACCGGAGAATACACCGGGGAGCTGTTTTTT. As protein: CATGEYTGELFF.

V is TRBV2 and J is TRBJ1-3, with a tentative D call TRBD1 (5 bases). This CDR3 is built from 13 residues. The V and J ends lost 4 bases and 4 bases respectively, with 8 bases between them. Germline lookup yields CDR1 SNHLY and CDR2 FYNNEI. The CDR3 protein is CASSVTGGNTIYF. The CDR3 DNA reads as TGTGCCAGCAGTGTAACAGGAGGAAACACCATATATTTT.

This chain connects TRBV20-1 to TRBJ1-1, with D possibly TRBD1 on 5 matching bases. The CDR3 has 10 amino acids. V was pared by 4 bases and J by 8 bases, with 8 bases between. Germline assignment: CDR1 DFQATT and CDR2 SNEGSKA (reference sequence). The CDR3 bases are TGCAGTGCTACGCGACAGGAAGCTTTCTTT. Translation gives CSATRQEAFF.

This clone was counted only a few times. J is TRBJ2-7 and V is TRBV21-1; no check of the table's D call, TRBD2, against the DNA was made. TRBV21-1 represents a pseudogene. The length of the CDR3 is 15 residues. The CDR3 spells CASSKVLAGTYEQYF. CDR3 in DNA: TGTGCCAGCAGCAAAGTTCTAGCGGGGACCTACGAGCAGTACTTC.

The chain combines TRBV11-3 with TRBJ2-1; 8 nucleotides align to TRBD2. The CDR3 is 17 residues long. In germline, CDR1 is SGHNT, CDR2 YENEEA. Unmatched junction bases numbered 17, after V lost 5 bases and J lost 8 bases. CDR3: CASSPFGRAGALDEQFF. CDR3 in DNA: TGTGCCAGCAGCCCCTTCGGGCGAGCGGGGGCCCTCGATGAGCAGTTCTTC.

The chain links TRBV7-6 to TRBJ2-3; 7 nucleotides match TRBD2. CDR1 and CDR2 from the germline V gene are SGHVS and FNYEAQ. The ends lost 5 bases at V and 2 bases at J; junction bases unmatched: 10. The CDR3 covers 16 residues. The CDR3 DNA is TGTGCCAGCAGCCCAACTACTAGCGCCATCACAGATACGCAGTATTTT. Protein: CASSPTTSAITDTQYF.